The 17 T cell receptor beta chains in this list originate from one sample, sequenced in a study of response to subunit inactivated influenza vaccine. MiXCR, applied by TCRdb to the RT-PCR reads, yields one record per CDR3 protein. The repertoire holds about 530,000 distinct CDR3 sequences, about an eighth seen once, with roughly 14% in the top ten. The source was PBMCs from blood, collected about 40 days after vaccination. Receptors were obtained from a man aged 50-60 years who received an inactivated influenza vaccine.

The rearrangement joins TRBV7-9 to TRBJ1-1, with D perhaps matching TRBD1 (5 bases). The CDR3 extends over 15 amino acids. The germline V gene has CDR1 SEHNR and CDR2 FQNEAQ (reference sequence). V was shortened by 0 bases and J by 2 bases, with 10 bases between the two germline ends. The CDR3 here is CASSLAGGPNTEAFF. As DNA, the CDR3 is TGTGCCAGCAGCTTAGCGGGGGGTCCAAACACTGAAGCTTTCTTT.

There are many counts of this clonotype. The chain has TRBV20-1 and TRBJ2-7, with 11 bases matching TRBD2. The V gene end was trimmed by 1 base and the J gene end by 0 bases; junction bases not matched to a gene: 2. Per the germline V gene, CDR1 is DFQATT and CDR2 is SNEGSKA (reference sequence). CDR3 length: 15 residues. The CDR3: CSARVGLAGSYEQYF. The CDR3 DNA reads TGCAGTGCTAGAGTCGGACTAGCGGGCTCCTACGAGCAGTACTTC.

This clonotype was recorded many times. The genes are TRBV20-1 and TRBJ2-7; TRBD2 matches at 14 bases. This CDR3 region has 14 residues. Germline-derived CDR1 and CDR2 are DFQATT and SNEGSKA (reference sequence). The ends lost 6 bases at V and 5 bases at J; junction bases unmatched: 6. CDR3 nucleotide sequence: TGCAGTGCCCCAGGACTAGCGGGAGGTGACGAGCAGTACTTC. Protein sequence: CSAPGLAGGDEQYF.

A few counts support this clonotype. V is TRBV11-2 and J is TRBJ1-5; 8 bases line up with TRBD1. Germline CDR1 and CDR2: SGHAT and FQNNGV. This CDR3 region has 18 residues. With 4 bases clipped from V and 0 bases from J, the junction kept 11 bases outside the gene matches. The chain's CDR3 is CASSSKGQGLYSNQPQHF. For the CDR3, the DNA is TGTGCCAGCAGCTCCAAAGGACAGGGCCTTTATAGCAATCAGCCCCAGCATTTT.

The chain links TRBV7-2 to TRBJ2-3; 7 bases fit TRBD1. J was trimmed by 7 bases and V by 3 bases; bases with no gene match: 10. In germline, CDR1 is SGHTA, CDR2 FQGNSA. The CDR3 runs to 15 residues. CDR3 amino acids: CASSFGTVSQNTQYF. As DNA, the CDR3 is TGTGCCAGCAGCTTTGGGACAGTGAGTCAAAATACGCAGTATTTT.

There are a few counts of this clonotype. The chain carries TRBV6-2 or TRBV6-3 and TRBJ2-1, with no clear D. Germline V gene sequence: CDR1 MNHEY, CDR2 SVGEGT. Trimming removed 6 bases from V and 0 bases from J, with 18 bases in between. The CDR3 is 17 residues long. The CDR3 region is CASRTGPSPRSYNEQFF. The CDR3 DNA follows: TGTGCCAGCAGAACCGGGCCCTCACCCCGCTCCTACAATGAGCAGTTCTTC.

This clonotype was observed a handful of times. The chain carries TRBV28 and TRBJ2-1, with TRBD1 matching 9 bases. Germline-derived CDR1 and CDR2 are MDHEN and SYDVKM. J gave up 9 bases and V 6 bases, and 15 bases lay outside the gene matches. The CDR3 is 16 amino acids. The CDR3 loop is CASSRWDRDRLGEQFF. The DNA of the CDR3 is TGTGCCAGCAGCCGGTGGGACAGGGATCGACTTGGTGAGCAGTTCTTC.

This clonotype has just a few counts. The rearrangement uses TRBV20-1 and TRBJ2-3, with D possibly called TRBD1 or TRBD2 (5 bases each). Germline assignment: CDR1 DFQATT and CDR2 SNEGSKA (reference sequence). This CDR3 contains 15 residues. V was cut by 5 bases and J by 2 bases, with 17 bases left in between. The CDR3 DNA is TGCAGTGCTGCGGGCGTTGTGGGGGACACAGATACGCAGTATTTT. It encodes CSAAGVVGDTDTQYF.

The CDR3 coding sequence is TGTGCCAGCAGTTGGAAGGGGGAGGCTTATCAGCCCCAGCATTTT. Its translation: CASSWKGEAYQPQHF. The chain has TRBV27 and TRBJ1-5, with D possibly TRBD1 on 6 matching bases. Germline CDR1 reads MNHEY; CDR2 reads SMNVEV (reference sequence). V was shortened by 4 bases and J by 5 bases, with 15 bases between the two germline ends. This CDR3 contains 15 residues.

Details on this clonotype: A much larger clone lies one base from this, so it may be a read error. V and J are TRBV9 and TRBJ2-3; D remains unclear. In germline, CDR1 is SGDLS, CDR2 YYNGEE. The CDR3 is 12 amino acids. The germline V and J ends were trimmed by 0 bases and 2 bases, with 1 base remaining between them. In DNA, the CDR3 is TGTGCCAGCAGCGTAGTCACAGATACGCAGTATTTT. Translated, it gives CASSVVTDTQYF.

The CDR3 region is CASSRPAGGGTGANVLTF. CDR3 nucleotide sequence: TGTGCCAGCAGCCGCCCCGCGGGAGGAGGGACTGGGGCCAACGTCCTGACTTTC. The rearrangement joins TRBV5-6 to TRBJ2-6, with TRBD2 identical over 8 bases. The trim removed 4 bases at V and 2 bases at J, leaving 11 bases unmatched. Germline lookup yields CDR1 SGHDT and CDR2 YYEEEE. This CDR3 is built from 18 residues.

This clonotype was seen repeatedly, ten times or more. This chain connects TRBV20-1 to TRBJ2-3; maybe TRBD2 (6 bases). This CDR3 is built from 15 residues. The germline V gene has CDR1 DFQATT and CDR2 SNEGSKA (reference sequence). Trimming left V 3 bases short and J 0 bases short, with 13 bases between. CDR3 nucleotide sequence: TGCAGTGCTAGGGTTGGAGGGGCTAGCACAGATACGCAGTATTTT. This gives the protein CSARVGGASTDTQYF.

The table lists this clonotype with a few counts. V and J are TRBV5-1 and TRBJ2-1, with 7 positions matching TRBD1. Trimming removed 7 bases from V and 5 bases from J; junction bases left unmatched: 9. This CDR3 spans 14 amino acids. The germline V gene encodes CDR1 SGHRS and CDR2 YFSETQ. The CDR3 spells CASGVGTANNEQFF. The CDR3 DNA sequence: TGCGCCAGCGGCGTTGGGACAGCAAACAATGAGCAGTTCTTC.

The chain links TRBV4-2 to TRBJ2-3, with D perhaps TRBD2 (6 bases). The CDR3 totals 16 residues. Germline loops: CDR1 LGHNA, CDR2 YNFKEQ. Trimming left V 4 bases short and J 0 bases short, with 14 bases between. The CDR3 DNA follows: TGTGCCAGCAGCCTCGGGGCTAGCGCCAGCACAGATACGCAGTATTTT. Translating it yields CASSLGASASTDTQYF.

This clonotype was recorded only once. At one of its ends the junction is not consistent with the germline gene, which may arise from a read error. The chain recombines TRBV5-1 with TRBJ2-1; D may be TRBD2 (5 bases). The CDR3 is 15 residues long. Germline loops: CDR1 SGHRS, CDR2 YFSETQ. The DNA of the CDR3 is TGCACCAGCAGCTTGGACGGGATGATCCCCAATGAGCAGTTCTTC. It translates to CTSSLDGMIPNEQFF.

This clonotype was detected a few times. The chain employs TRBV7-3 and TRBJ2-3; 11 bases line up with TRBD2. With V trimmed by 3 bases and J by 4 bases, 6 bases remained unmatched. The CDR3 has 16 amino acids. CDR1 and CDR2 (germline): SGHTA, FQGTGA. Here the CDR3 reads CASSFGLAGGPDTQYF. CDR3 bases: TGTGCCAGCAGCTTCGGACTAGCGGGCGGCCCAGATACGCAGTATTTT.

CDR3 nucleotide sequence: TGTGCCAGCAGCACACAGGGTTATAATTCACCCCTCCACTTT. Translating gives CASSTQGYNSPLHF. The gene calls are TRBV7-9 and TRBJ1-6; D possibly corresponds to TRBD1 (6 bases). Germline assignment: CDR1 SEHNR and CDR2 FQNEAQ (reference sequence). This CDR3 has 14 residues. With 5 bases removed from V and 4 bases from J, the gap between germline ends came to 9 bases.